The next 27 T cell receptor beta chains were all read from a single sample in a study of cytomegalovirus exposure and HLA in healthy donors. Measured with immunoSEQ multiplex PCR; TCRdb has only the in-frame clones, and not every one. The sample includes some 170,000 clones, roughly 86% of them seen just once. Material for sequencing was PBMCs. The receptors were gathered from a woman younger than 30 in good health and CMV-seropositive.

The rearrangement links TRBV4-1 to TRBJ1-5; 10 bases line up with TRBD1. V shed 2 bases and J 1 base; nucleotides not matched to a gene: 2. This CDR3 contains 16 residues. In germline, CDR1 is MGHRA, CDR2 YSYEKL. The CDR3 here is CASSQRTGGSNQPQHF. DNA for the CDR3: TGCGCCAGCAGCCAAAGGACAGGGGGAAGCAATCAGCCCCAGCATTTT.

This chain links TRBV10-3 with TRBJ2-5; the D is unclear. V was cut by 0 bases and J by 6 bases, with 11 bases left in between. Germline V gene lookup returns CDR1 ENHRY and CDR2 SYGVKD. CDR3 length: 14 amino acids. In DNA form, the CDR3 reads TGTGCCATCAGTGAGTCGATAGAATTGAAGACCCAGTACTTC. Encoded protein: CAISESIELKTQYF.

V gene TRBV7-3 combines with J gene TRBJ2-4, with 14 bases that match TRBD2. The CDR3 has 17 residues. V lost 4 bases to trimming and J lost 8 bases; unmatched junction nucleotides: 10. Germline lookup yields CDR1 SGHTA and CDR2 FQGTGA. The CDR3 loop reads CASSSMTSGRASDIQYF. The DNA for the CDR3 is TGTGCCAGCAGCTCTATGACTAGCGGGAGGGCCTCTGACATTCAGTACTTC.

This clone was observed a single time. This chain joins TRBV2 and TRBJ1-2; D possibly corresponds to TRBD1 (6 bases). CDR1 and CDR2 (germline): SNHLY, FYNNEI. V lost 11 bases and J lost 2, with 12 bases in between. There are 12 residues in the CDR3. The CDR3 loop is CAVGQLNYGYTF. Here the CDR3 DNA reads TGTGCCGTTGGACAGCTAAACTATGGCTACACCTTC.

The chain's CDR3 is CASSTTGEQYF. The DNA for the CDR3 is TGTGCCAGCAGCACGACAGGGGAGCAGTACTTC. This chain links TRBV7-9 with TRBJ2-7; 7 positions agree with TRBD1. The V segment lost 5 bases and the J segment 7 bases; nucleotides outside the gene matches: 2. CDR3 length: 11 amino acids. Germline V lookup: CDR1 SEHNR, CDR2 FQNEAQ (reference sequence).

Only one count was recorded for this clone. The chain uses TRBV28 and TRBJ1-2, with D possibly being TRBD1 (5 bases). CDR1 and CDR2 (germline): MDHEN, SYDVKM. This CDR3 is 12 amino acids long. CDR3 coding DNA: TGTATATCGGGGGACCAAAACTATGGCTACACCTTC. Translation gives CISGDQNYGYTF.

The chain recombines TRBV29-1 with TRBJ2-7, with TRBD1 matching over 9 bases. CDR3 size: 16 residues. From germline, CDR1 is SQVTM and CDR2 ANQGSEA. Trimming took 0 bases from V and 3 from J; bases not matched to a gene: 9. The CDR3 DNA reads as TGCAGCGTTGAAGACCCAAGGTCGGACAGGGGCTACGAGCAGTACTTC. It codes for CSVEDPRSDRGYEQYF.

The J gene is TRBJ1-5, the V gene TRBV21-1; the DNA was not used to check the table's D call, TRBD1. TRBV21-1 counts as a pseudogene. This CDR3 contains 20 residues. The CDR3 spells CASSKTYWDSTPPSNQPQHF. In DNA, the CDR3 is TGTGCCAGCAGCAAAACTTATTGGGACAGCACGCCTCCTAGCAATCAGCCCCAGCATTTT.

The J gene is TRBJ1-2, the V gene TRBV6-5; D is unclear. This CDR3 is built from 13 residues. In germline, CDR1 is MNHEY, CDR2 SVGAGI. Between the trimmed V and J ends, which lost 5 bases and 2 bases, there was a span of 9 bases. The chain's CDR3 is CASSKSGNYGYTF. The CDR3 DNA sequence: TGTGCCAGCAGTAAAAGCGGGAACTATGGCTACACCTTC.

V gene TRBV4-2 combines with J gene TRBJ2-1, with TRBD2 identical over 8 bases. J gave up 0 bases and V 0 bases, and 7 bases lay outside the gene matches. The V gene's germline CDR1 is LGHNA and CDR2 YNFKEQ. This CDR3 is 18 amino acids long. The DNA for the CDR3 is TGTGCCAGCAGCCAAGATCCCCCGGGGGGGAGCTCCTACAATGAGCAGTTCTTC. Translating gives CASSQDPPGGSSYNEQFF.

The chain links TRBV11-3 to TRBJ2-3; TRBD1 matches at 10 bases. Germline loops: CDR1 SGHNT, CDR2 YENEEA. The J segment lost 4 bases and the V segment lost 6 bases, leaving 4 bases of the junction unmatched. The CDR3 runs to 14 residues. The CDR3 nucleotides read TGTGCCAGCAGACGTGGGACAGGGGCAGATACGCAGTATTTT. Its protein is CASRRGTGADTQYF.

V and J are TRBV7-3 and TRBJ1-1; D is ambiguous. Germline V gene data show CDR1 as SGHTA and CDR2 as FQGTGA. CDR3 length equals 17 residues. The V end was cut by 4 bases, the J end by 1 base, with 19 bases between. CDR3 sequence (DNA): TGTGCCAGCAGCTGGGGAGGTCCCGGAGACCCGAACACTGAAGCTTTCTTT. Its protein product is CASSWGGPGDPNTEAFF. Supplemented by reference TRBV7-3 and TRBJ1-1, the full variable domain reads GAGVSQTPSNKVTEKGKYVELRCDPISGHTALYWYRQSLGQGPEFLIYFQGTGAADDSGLPNDRFFAVRPEGSVSTLKIQRTERGDSAVYLCASSWGGPGDPNTEAFFGQGTRLTVV.

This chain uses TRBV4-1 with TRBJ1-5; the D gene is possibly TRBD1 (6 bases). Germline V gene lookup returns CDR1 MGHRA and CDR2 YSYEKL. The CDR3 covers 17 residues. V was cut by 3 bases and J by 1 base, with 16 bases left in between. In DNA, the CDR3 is TGCGCCAGCAGCCAGGATAGGGACACACCAAGCAATCAGCCCCAGCATTTT. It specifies CASSQDRDTPSNQPQHF.

The CDR3 DNA is TGCGCCAGCAGCCAAGATTCTACCCTATATGGCTACACCTTC. As protein: CASSQDSTLYGYTF. The chain carries TRBV4-1 and TRBJ1-2; no clear D. The V end was cut by 0 bases, the J end by 5 bases, with 10 bases between. The V gene's germline CDR1 is MGHRA and CDR2 YSYEKL. The CDR3 has 14 residues.

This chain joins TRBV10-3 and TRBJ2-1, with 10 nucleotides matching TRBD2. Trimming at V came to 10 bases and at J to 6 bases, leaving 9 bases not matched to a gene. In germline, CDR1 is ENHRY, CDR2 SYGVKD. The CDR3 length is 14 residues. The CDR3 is CATLQGLASNEQFF. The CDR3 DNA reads TGTGCCACGCTTCAGGGACTAGCGAGCAATGAGCAGTTCTTC.

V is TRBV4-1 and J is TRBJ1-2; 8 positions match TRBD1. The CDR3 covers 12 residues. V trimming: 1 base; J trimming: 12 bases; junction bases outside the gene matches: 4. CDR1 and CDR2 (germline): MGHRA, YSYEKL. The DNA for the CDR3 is TGCGCCAGCAGCCAAGTTCAGGGGGCTAACACCTTC. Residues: CASSQVQGANTF.

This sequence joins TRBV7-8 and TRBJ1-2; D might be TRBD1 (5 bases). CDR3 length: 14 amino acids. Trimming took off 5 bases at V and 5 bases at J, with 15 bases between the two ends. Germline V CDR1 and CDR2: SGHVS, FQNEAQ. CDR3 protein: CASSPGTSSYGYTF. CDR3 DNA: TGTGCCAGCAGCCCAGGGACTTCGTCTTATGGCTACACCTTC.

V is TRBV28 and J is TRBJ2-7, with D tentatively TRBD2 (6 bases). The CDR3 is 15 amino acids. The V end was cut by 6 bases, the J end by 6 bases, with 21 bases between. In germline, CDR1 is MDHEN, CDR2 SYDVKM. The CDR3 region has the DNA TGTGCCAGCAGAGACCCGTCCGAGCGGGTTCCCGAGCAGTACTTC. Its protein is CASRDPSERVPEQYF. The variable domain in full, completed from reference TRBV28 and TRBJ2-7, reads DVKVTQSSRYLVKRTGEKVFLECVQDMDHENMFWYRQDPGLGLRLIYFSYDVKMKEKGDIPEGYSVSREKKERFSLILESASTNQTSMYLCASRDPSERVPEQYFGPGTRLTVT.

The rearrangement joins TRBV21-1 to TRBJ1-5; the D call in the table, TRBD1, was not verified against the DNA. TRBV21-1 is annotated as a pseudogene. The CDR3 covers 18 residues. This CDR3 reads CVQGSRCGDSSINQPQHF. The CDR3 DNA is TGTGTACAAGGGAGCCGTTGTGGGGACAGCTCAATAAATCAGCCCCAGCATTTT.

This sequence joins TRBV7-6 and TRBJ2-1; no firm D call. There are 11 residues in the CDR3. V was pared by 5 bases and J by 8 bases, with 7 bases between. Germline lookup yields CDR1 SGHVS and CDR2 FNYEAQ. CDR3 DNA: TGTGCCAGCAGCCCGCGCTATGAGCAGTTCTTC. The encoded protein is CASSPRYEQFF.

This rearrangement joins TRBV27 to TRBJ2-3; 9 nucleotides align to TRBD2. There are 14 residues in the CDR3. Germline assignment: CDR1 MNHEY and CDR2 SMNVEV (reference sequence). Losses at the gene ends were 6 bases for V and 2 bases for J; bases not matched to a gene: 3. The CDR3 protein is CASRLAGSTDTQYF. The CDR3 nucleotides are TGTGCCAGCAGACTAGCGGGCTCCACAGATACGCAGTATTTT.

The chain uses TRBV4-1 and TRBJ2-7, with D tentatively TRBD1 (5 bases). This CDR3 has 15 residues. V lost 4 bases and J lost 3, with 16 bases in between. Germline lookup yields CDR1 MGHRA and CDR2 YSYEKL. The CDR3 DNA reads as TGCGCCAGCAGCCGAGGCCAGGGTCCAGTCTACGAGCAGTACTTC. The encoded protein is CASSRGQGPVYEQYF.

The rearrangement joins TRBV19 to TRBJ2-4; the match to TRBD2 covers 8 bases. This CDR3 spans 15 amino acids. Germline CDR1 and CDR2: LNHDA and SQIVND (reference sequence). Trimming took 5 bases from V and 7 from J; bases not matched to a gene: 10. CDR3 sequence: CASSDSGGYRNIQYF. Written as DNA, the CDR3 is TGTGCCAGTAGTGATTCGGGAGGGTACCGGAACATTCAGTACTTC. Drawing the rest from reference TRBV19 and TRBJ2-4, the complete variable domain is DGGITQSPKYLFRKEGQNVTLSCEQNLNHDAMYWYRQDPGQGLRLIYYSQIVNDFQKGDIAEGYSVSREKKESFPLTVTSAQKNPTAFYLCASSDSGGYRNIQYFGAGTRLSVL.

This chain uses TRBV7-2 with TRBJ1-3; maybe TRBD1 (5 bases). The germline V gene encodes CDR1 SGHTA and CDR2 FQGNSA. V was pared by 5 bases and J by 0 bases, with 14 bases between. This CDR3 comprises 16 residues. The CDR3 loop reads CASSAGPTLSGNTIYF. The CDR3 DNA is TGTGCCAGCAGCGCGGGACCGACGCTCTCTGGAAACACCATATATTTT. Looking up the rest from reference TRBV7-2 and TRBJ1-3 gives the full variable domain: GAGVSQSPSNKVTEKGKDVELRCDPISGHTALYWYRQSLGQGLEFLIYFQGNSAPDKSGLPSDRFSAERTGGSVSTLTIQRTQQEDSAVYLCASSAGPTLSGNTIYFGEGSWLTVV.

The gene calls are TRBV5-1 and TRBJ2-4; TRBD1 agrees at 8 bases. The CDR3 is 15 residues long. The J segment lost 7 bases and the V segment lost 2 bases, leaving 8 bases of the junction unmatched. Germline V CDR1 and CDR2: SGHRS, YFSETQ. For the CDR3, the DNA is TGCGCCAGCAGCTTCCAAGGACAGGGATTTAACATTCAGTACTTC. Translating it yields CASSFQGQGFNIQYF. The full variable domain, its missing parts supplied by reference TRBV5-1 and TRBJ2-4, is KAGVTQTPRYLIKTRGQQVTLSCSPISGHRSVSWYQQTPGQGLQFLFEYFSETQRNKGNFPGRFSGRQFSNSRSEMNVSTLELGDSALYLCASSFQGQGFNIQYFGAGTRLSVL.

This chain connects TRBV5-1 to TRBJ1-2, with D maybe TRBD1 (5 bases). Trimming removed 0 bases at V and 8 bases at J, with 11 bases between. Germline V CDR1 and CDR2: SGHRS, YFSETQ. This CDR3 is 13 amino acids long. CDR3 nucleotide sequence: TGCGCCAGCAGCTTGGTAGGGAGGGACGGCTACACCTTC. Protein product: CASSLVGRDGYTF.

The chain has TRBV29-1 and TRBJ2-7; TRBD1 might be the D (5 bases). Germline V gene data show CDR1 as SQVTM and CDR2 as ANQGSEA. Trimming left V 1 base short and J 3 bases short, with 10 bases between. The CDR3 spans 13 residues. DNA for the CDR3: TGCAGCGTTGAAGGGACACTTAACTACGAGCAGTACTTC. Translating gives CSVEGTLNYEQYF.